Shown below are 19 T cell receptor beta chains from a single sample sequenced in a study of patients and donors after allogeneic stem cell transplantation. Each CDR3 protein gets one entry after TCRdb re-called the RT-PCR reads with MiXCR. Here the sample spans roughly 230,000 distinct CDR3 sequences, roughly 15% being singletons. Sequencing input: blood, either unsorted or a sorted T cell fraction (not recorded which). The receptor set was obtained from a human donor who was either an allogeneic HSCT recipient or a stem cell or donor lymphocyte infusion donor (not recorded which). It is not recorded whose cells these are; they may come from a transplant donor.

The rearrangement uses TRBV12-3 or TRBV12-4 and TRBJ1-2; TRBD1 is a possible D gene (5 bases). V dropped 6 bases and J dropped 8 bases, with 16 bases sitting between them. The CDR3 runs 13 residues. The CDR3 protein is CASRPTATPGYTF. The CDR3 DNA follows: TGTGCCAGCAGACCGACAGCCACCCCCGGCTACACCTTC.

The CDR3 sequence is CASSPNRDTQYF. In nucleotides, the CDR3 is TGTGCCAGCAGTCCTAATCGGGATACGCAGTATTTT. The genes are TRBV7-2 and TRBJ2-3; D is unresolved. The germline CDR1 and CDR2 sequences are SGHTA and FQGNSA. V was clipped by 6 bases and J by 6 bases, with 10 bases between them. The CDR3 runs 12 residues.

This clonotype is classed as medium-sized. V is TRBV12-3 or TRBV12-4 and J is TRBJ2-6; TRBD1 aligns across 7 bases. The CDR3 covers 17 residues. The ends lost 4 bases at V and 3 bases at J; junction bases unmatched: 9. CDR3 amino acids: CASSYRTGFSGANVLTF. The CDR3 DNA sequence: TGTGCCAGCAGTTACCGGACAGGTTTTAGTGGGGCCAACGTCCTGACTTTC.

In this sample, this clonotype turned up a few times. The CDR3 region is CASSQAEDYEQYF. The CDR3 region has the DNA TGCGCCAGCAGCCAGGCCGAGGACTACGAGCAGTACTTC. The chain couples TRBV4-3 to TRBJ2-7; D unresolved. The CDR3 has 13 amino acids. Germline values: CDR1 LGHNA, CDR2 YSLEER. V gave up 3 bases and J gave up 3 bases, with 9 bases separating them.

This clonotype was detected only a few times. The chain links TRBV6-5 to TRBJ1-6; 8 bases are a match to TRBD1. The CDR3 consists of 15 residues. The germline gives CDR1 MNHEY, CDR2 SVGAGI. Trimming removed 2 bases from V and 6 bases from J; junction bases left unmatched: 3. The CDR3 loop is CASSYIDRGNSPLHF. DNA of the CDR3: TGTGCCAGCAGTTACATCGACAGGGGTAATTCACCCCTCCACTTT.

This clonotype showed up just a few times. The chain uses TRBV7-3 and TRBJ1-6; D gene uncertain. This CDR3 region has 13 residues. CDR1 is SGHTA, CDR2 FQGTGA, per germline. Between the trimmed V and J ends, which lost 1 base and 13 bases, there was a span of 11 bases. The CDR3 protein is CASSLNGLGPLHF. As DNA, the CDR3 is TGTGCCAGCAGCTTAAACGGTTTAGGGCCCCTCCACTTT.

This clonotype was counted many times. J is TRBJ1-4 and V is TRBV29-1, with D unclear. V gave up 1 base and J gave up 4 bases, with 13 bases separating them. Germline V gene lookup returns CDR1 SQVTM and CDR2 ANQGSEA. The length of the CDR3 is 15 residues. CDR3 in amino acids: CSVEAPSALNEKLFF. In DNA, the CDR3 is TGCAGCGTTGAAGCCCCCTCGGCTCTTAATGAAAAACTGTTTTTT.

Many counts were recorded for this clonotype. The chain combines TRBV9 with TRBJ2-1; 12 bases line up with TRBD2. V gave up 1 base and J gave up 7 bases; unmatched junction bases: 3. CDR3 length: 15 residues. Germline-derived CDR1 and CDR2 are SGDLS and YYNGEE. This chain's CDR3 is CASSVLAGGRNEQFF. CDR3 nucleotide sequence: TGTGCCAGCAGCGTACTAGCGGGGGGGAGGAATGAGCAGTTCTTC.

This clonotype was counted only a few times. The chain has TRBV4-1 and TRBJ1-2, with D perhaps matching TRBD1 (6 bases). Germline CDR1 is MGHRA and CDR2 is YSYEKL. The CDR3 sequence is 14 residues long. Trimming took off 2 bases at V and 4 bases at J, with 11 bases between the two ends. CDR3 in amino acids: CASSQMDSRYGYTF. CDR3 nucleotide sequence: TGCGCCAGCAGCCAAATGGACAGTCGCTATGGCTACACCTTC.

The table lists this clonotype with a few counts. DNA for the CDR3: TGTGCCAGTAGTCAGGGTGTCGGGGTTGATCAGCCCCAGCATTTT. Protein sequence: CASSQGVGVDQPQHF. The V call is TRBV19, the J call TRBJ1-5; a possible D gene is TRBD1 (5 bases). The CDR3 length is 15 residues. Germline V lookup: CDR1 LNHDA, CDR2 SQIVND (reference sequence). V was pared by 5 bases and J by 5 bases, with 16 bases between.

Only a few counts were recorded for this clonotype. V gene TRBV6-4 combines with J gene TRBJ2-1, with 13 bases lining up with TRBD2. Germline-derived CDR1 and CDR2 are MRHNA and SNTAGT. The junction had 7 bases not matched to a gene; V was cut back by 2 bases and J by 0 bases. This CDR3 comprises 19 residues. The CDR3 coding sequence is TGTGCCAGCAGTGACGAGGGGCGGACTAGCGGGAGCTCCTACAATGAGCAGTTCTTC. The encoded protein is CASSDEGRTSGSSYNEQFF.

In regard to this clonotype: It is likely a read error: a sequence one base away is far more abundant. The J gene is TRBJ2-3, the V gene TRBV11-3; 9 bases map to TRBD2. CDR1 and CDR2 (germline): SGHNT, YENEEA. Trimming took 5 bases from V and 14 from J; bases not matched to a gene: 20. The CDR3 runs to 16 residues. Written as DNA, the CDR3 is TGTGCCAGCAGCCCATCTCGACAGCGCGGGAGGGCCTTCCGGTATTTT. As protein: CASSPSRQRGRAFRYF.

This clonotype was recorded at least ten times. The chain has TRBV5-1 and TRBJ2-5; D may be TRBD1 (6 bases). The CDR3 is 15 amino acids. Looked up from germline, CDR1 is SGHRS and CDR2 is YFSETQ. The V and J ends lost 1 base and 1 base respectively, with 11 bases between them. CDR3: CASSLQGHFQETQYF. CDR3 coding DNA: TGCGCCAGCAGCTTGCAGGGGCATTTCCAAGAGACCCAGTACTTC.

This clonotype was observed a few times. In DNA form, the CDR3 reads TGTGCCAGCAGACAGAGTAGTAGGGGCGGTGAGCAGTTCTTC. Translated: CASRQSSRGGEQFF. The chain carries TRBV11-2 and TRBJ2-1; perhaps TRBD1 as D (5 bases). In germline, CDR1 is SGHAT, CDR2 FQNNGV. V was trimmed by 6 bases and J by 9 bases, leaving 18 bases between them. The CDR3 is 14 residues long. Full variable domain (rest looked up from reference TRBV11-2 and TRBJ2-1): EAGVAQSPRYKIIEKRQSVAFWCNPISGHATLYWYQQILGQGPKLLIQFQNNGVVDDSQLPKDRFSAERLKGVDSTLKIQPAKLEDSAVYLCASRQSSRGGEQFFGPGTRLTVL.

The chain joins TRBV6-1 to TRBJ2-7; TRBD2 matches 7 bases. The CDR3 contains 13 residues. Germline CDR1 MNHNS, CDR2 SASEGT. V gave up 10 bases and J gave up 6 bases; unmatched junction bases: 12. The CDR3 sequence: CATGDYLTSEQYF. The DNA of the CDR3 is TGTGCCACCGGGGACTACCTAACCTCCGAGCAGTACTTC.

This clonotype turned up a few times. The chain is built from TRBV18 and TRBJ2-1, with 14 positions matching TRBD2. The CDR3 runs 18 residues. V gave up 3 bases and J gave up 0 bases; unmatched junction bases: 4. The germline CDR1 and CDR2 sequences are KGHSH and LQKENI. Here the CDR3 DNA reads TGTGCCAGCTCACCCCGGGGACTAGCGGGAGTCTCCTACAATGAGCAGTTCTTC. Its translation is CASSPRGLAGVSYNEQFF.

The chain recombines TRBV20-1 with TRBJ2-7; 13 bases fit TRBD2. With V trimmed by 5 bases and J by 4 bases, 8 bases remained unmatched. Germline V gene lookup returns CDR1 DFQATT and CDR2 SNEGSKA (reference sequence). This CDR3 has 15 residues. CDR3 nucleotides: TGCAGTGCTGACCCGGGACTAGCGGGAATGTACGAGCAGTACTTC. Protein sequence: CSADPGLAGMYEQYF.

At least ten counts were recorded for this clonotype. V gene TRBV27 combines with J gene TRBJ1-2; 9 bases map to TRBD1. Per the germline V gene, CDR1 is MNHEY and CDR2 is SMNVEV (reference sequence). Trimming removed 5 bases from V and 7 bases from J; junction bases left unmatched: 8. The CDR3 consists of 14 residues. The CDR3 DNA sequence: TGTGCCAGCAGTCTTAGACAGGGGGTGGCTGGCTACACCTTC. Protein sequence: CASSLRQGVAGYTF.

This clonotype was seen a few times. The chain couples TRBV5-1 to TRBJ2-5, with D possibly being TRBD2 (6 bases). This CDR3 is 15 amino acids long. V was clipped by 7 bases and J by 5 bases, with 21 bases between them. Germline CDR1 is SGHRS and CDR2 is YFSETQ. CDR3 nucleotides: TGCGCCAGCTTTCCCGGGGGATTCGGAGGGGAGACCCAGTACTTC. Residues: CASFPGGFGGETQYF.